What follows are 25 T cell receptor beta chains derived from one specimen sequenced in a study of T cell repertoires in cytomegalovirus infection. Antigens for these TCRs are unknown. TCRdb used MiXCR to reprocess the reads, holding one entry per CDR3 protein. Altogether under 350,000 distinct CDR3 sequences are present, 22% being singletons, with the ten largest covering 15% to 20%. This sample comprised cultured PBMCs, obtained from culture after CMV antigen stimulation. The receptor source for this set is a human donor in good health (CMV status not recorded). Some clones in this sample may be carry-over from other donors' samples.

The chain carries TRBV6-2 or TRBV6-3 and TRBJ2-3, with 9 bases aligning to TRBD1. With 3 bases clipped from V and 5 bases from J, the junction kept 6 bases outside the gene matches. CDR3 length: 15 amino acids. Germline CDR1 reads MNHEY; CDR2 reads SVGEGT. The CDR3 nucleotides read TGTGCCAGCAGTTATCGGACAGGGGATATAGATACGCAGTATTTT. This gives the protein CASSYRTGDIDTQYF.

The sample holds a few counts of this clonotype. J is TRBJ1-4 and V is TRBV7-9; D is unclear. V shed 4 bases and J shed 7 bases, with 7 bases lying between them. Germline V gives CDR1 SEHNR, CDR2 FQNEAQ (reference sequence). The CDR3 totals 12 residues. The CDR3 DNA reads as TGTGCCAGCAGCTCCGGACTTGAAAAACTGTTTTTT. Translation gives CASSSGLEKLFF. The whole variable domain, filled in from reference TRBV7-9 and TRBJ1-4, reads DTGVSQNPRHKITKRGQNVTFRCDPISEHNRLYWYRQTLGQGPEFLTYFQNEAQLEKSRLLSDRFSAERPKGSFSTLEIQRTEQGDSAMYLCASSSGLEKLFFGSGTQLSVL.

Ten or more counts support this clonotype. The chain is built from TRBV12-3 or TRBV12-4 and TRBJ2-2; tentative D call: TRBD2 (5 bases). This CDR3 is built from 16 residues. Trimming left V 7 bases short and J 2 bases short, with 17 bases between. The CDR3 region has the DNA TGTGCCAGCAACCCCCGGGGTCCAACTAACACCGGGGAGCTGTTTTTT. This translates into CASNPRGPTNTGELFF.

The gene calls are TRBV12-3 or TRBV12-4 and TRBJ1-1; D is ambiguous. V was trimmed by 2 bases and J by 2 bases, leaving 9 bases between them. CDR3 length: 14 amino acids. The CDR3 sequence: CASSLHQINTEAFF. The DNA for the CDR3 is TGTGCCAGCAGTTTACATCAGATTAACACTGAAGCTTTCTTT.

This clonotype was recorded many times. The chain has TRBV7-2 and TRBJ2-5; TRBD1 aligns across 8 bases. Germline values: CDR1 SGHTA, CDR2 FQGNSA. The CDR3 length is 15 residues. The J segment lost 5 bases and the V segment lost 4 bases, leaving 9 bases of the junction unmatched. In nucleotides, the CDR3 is TGTGCCAGCAGCTCGATGACAGGGGCGAGGGAGACCCAGTACTTC. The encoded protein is CASSSMTGARETQYF.

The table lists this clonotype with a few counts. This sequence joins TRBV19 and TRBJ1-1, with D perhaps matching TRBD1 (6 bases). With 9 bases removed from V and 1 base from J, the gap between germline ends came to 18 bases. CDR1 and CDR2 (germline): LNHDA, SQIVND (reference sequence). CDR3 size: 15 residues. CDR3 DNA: TGTGCCAGCCACCTTGGGACATACAAGAACACTGAAGCTTTCTTT. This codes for CASHLGTYKNTEAFF.

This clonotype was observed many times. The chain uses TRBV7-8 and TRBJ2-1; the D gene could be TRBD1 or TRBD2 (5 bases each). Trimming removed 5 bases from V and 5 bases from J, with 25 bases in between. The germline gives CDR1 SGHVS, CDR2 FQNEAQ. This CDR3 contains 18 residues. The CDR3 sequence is CASSEKPREWGIDNEQFF. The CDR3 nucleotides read TGTGCCAGCAGCGAAAAACCCAGGGAGTGGGGGATTGACAATGAGCAGTTCTTC. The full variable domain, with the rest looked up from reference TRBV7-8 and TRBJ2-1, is GAGVSQSPRYKVAKRGQDVALRCDPISGHVSLFWYQQALGQGPEFLTYFQNEAQLDKSGLPSDRFFAERPEGSVSTLKIQRTQQEDSAVYLCASSEKPREWGIDNEQFFGPGTRLTVL.

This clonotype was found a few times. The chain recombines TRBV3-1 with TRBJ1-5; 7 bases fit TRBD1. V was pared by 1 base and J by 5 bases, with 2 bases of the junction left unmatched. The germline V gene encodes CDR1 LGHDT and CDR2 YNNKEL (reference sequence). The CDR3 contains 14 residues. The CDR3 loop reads CASSQGQGHQPQHF. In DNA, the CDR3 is TGTGCCAGCAGCCAAGGACAGGGCCATCAGCCCCAGCATTTT.

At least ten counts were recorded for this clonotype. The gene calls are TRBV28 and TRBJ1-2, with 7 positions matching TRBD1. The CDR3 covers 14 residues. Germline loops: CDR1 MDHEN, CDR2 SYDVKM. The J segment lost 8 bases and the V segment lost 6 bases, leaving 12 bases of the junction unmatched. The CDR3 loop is CASSLGTDGAGYTF. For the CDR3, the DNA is TGTGCCAGCAGCCTTGGGACAGATGGGGCCGGCTACACCTTC.

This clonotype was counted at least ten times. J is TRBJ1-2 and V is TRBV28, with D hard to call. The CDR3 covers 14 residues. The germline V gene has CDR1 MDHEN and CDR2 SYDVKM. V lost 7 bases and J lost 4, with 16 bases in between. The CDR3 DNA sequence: TGTGCCAGCAAATCTGGAGGTGGCGTCTATGGCTACACCTTC. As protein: CASKSGGGVYGYTF.

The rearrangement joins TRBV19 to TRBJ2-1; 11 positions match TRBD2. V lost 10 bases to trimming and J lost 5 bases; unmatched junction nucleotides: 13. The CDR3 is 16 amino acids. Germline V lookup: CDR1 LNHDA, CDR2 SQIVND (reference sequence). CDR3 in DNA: TGTGCCACTCTAAGGGGGGGGACTAGCGGAGACAATGAGCAGTTCTTC. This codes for CATLRGGTSGDNEQFF. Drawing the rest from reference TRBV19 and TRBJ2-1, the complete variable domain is DGGITQSPKYLFRKEGQNVTLSCEQNLNHDAMYWYRQDPGQGLRLIYYSQIVNDFQKGDIAEGYSVSREKKESFPLTVTSAQKNPTAFYLCATLRGGTSGDNEQFFGPGTRLTVL.

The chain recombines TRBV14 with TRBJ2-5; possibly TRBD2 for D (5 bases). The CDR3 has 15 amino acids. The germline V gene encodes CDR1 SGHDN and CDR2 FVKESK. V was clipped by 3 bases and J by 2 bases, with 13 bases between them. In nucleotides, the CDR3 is TGTGCCAGCAGCCAGAGACGAGCGGAACAAGAGACCCAGTACTTC. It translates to CASSQRRAEQETQYF.

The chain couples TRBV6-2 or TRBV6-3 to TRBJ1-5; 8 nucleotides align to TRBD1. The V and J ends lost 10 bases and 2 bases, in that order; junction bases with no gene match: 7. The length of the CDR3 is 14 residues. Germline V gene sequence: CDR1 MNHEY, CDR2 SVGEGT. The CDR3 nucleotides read TGTGCCACCAGGACAGGGCAGGGCAATCAGCCCCAGCATTTT. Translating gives CATRTGQGNQPQHF.

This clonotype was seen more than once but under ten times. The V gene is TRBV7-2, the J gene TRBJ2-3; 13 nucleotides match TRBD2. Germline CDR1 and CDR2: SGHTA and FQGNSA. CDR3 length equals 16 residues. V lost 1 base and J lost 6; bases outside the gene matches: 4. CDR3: CASSLGQLAGGDTQYF. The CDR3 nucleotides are TGTGCCAGCAGCTTAGGGCAACTAGCGGGAGGGGATACGCAGTATTTT.

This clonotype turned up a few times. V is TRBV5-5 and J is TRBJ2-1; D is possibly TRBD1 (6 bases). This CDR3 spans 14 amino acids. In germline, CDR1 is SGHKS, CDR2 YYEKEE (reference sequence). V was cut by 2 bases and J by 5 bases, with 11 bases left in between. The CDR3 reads CASSFTGPNNEQFF. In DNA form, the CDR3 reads TGTGCCAGCAGCTTCACAGGGCCCAACAATGAGCAGTTCTTC.

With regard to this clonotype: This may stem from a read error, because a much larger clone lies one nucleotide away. The CDR3 loop reads CASSSTPLAGHTGELFF. The DNA for the CDR3 is TGTGCCAGCAGCTCAACCCCCCTAGCGGGACACACCGGGGAGCTGTTTTTT. This sequence joins TRBV7-3 and TRBJ2-2, with TRBD2 identical over 9 bases. Per the germline V gene, CDR1 is SGHTA and CDR2 is FQGTGA. This CDR3 comprises 17 residues. V was clipped by 4 bases and J by 3 bases; unmatched bases: 9. The complete variable domain, with remaining parts taken from reference TRBV7-3 and TRBJ2-2, reads GAGVSQTPSNKVTEKGKYVELRCDPISGHTALYWYRQSLGQGPEFLIYFQGTGAADDSGLPNDRFFAVRPEGSVSTLKIQRTERGDSAVYLCASSSTPLAGHTGELFFGEGSRLTVL.

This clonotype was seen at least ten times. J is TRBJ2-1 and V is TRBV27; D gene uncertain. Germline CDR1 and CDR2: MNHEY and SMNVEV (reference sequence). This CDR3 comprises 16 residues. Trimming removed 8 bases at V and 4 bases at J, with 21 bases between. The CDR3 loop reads CASRNPRALNYNEQFF. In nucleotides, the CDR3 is TGTGCCAGCCGCAATCCGAGAGCGCTTAATTACAATGAGCAGTTCTTC.

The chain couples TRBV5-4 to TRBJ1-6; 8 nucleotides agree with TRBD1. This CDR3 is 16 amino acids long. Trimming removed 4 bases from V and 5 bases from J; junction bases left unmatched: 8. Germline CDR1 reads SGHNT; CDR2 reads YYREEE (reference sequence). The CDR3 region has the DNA TGTGCCAGCAGCGGGACAGGCCCCTCGGATAATTCACCCCTCCACTTT. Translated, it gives CASSGTGPSDNSPLHF.

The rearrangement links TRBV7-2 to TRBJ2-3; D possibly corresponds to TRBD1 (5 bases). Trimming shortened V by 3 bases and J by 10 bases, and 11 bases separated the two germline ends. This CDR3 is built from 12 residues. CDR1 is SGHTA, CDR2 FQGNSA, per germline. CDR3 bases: TGTGCCAGCAGCTTGACAGCTACAGCGCAGTATTTT. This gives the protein CASSLTATAQYF.

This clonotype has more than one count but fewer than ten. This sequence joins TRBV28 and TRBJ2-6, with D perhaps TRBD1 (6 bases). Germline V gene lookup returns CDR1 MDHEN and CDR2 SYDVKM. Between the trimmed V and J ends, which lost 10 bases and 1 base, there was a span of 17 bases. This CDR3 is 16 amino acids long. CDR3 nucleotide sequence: TGTGCCATCAAACTCAGGGGCGGGTCTGGGGCCAACGTCCTGACTTTC. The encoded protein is CAIKLRGGSGANVLTF.

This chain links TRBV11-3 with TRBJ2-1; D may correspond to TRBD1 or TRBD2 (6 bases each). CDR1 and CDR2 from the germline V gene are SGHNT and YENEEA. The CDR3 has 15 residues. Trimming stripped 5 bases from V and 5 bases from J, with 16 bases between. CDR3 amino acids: CASSVSQGRNNEQFF. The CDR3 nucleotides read TGTGCCAGCAGCGTAAGTCAGGGGAGGAACAATGAGCAGTTCTTC.

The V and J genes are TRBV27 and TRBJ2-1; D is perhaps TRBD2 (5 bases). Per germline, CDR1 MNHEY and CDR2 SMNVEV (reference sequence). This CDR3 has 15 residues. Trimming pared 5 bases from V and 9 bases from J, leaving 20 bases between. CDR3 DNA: TGTGCCAGCAGTCCCAATTCGTTAGGCGCGGGTGAGCAGTTCTTC. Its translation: CASSPNSLGAGEQFF.

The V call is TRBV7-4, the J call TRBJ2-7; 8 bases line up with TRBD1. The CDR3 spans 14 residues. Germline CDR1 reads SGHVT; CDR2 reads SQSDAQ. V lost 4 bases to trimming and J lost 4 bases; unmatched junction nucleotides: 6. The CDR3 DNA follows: TGTGCCAGCAGCTCCTGGACAGGGTGTTACGAGCAGTACTTC. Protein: CASSSWTGCYEQYF.

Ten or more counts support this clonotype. CDR3 sequence: CASIPGLDGELFF. CDR3 bases: TGTGCCAGCATCCCCGGGTTAGACGGGGAGCTGTTTTTT. The chain joins TRBV7-2 to TRBJ2-2; D unresolved. The CDR3 sequence is 13 residues long. Germline V gene data show CDR1 as SGHTA and CDR2 as FQGNSA. The V and J ends lost 7 bases and 7 bases respectively, with 13 bases between them. Full variable domain (outside the CDR3, taken from reference TRBV7-2 and TRBJ2-2): GAGVSQSPSNKVTEKGKDVELRCDPISGHTALYWYRQSLGQGLEFLIYFQGNSAPDKSGLPSDRFSAERTGGSVSTLTIQRTQQEDSAVYLCASIPGLDGELFFGEGSRLTVL.

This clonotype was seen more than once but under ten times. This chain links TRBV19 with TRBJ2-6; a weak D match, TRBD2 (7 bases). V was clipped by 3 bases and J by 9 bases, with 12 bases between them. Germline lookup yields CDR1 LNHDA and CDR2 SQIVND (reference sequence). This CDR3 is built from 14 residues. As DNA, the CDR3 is TGTGCCAGTAGTATTGCGGGGGCGGGCAACGTCCTGACTTTC. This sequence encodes CASSIAGAGNVLTF.